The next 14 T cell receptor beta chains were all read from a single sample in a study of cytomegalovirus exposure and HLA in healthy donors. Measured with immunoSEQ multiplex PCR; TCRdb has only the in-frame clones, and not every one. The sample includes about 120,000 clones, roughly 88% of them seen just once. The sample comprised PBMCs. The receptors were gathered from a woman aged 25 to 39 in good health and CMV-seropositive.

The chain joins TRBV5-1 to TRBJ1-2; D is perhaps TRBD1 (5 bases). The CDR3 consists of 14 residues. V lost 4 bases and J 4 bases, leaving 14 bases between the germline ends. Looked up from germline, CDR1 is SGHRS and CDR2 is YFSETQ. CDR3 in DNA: TGCGCCAGCAGCCTCGCGGGGGACGGCTATGGCTACACCTTC. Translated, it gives CASSLAGDGYGYTF.

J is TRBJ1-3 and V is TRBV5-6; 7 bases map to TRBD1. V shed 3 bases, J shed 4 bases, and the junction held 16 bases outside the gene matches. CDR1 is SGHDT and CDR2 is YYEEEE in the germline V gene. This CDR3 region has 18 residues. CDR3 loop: CASSSWYGGGGLGNTIYF. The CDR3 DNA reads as TGTGCCAGCAGCTCCTGGTACGGTGGAGGGGGCCTCGGAAACACCATATATTTT.

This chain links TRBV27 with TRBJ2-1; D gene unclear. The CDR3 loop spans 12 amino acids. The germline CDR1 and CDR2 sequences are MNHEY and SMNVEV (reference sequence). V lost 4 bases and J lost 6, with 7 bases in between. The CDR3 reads CASSSTSNEQFF. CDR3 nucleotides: TGTGCCAGCAGTTCGACTTCCAATGAGCAGTTCTTC.

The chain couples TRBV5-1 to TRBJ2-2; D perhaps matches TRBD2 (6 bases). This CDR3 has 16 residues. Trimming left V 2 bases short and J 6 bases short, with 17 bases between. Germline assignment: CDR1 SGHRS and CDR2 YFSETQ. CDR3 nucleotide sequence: TGCGCCAGCAGCTTAAACGGGGGACGGGGCGCCGGGGAGCTGTTTTTT. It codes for CASSLNGGRGAGELFF. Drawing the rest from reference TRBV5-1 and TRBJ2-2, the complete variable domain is KAGVTQTPRYLIKTRGQQVTLSCSPISGHRSVSWYQQTPGQGLQFLFEYFSETQRNKGNFPGRFSGRQFSNSRSEMNVSTLELGDSALYLCASSLNGGRGAGELFFGEGSRLTVL.

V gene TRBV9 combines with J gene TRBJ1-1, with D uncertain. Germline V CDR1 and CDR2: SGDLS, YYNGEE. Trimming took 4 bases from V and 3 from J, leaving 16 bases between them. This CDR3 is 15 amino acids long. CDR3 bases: TGTGCCAGCAGCACCGGCCCGGGTAGGTACACTGAAGCTTTCTTT. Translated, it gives CASSTGPGRYTEAFF.

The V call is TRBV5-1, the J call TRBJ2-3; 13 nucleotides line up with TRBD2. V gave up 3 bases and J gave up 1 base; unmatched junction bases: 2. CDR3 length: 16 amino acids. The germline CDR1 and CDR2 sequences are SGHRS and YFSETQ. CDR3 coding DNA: TGCGCCAGCAGCTGGGGACTAGCGGGACGCACAGATACGCAGTATTTT. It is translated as CASSWGLAGRTDTQYF.

Here the CDR3 DNA reads TGTGCCAGCAGCTTACAGGCGAACACCGGGGAGCTGTTTTTT. As protein: CASSLQANTGELFF. V usage is TRBV7-2 and J usage is TRBJ2-2; D call uncertain. Germline CDR1 is SGHTA and CDR2 is FQGNSA. Trimming stripped 2 bases from V and 0 bases from J, with 4 bases between. The CDR3 contains 14 residues.

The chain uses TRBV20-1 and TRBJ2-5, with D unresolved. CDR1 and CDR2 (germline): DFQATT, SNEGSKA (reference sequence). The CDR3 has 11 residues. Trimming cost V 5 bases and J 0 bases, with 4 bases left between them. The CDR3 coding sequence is TGCAGTGCTCGGTACCAAGAGACCCAGTACTTC. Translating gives CSARYQETQYF.

The CDR3 DNA reads TGTGCCAGCAGTGACGGGACTCAAGAGCAGTACTTC. Its protein is CASSDGTQEQYF. This chain connects TRBV6-1 to TRBJ2-7; possibly TRBD2 for D (6 bases). This CDR3 is built from 12 residues. From germline, CDR1 is MNHNS and CDR2 SASEGT. Trimming left V 3 bases short and J 7 bases short, with 10 bases between.

The CDR3 sequence is CASSTIPGTGDSYGYTF. As DNA, the CDR3 is TGTGCCAGCAGCACAATCCCCGGGACAGGGGATTCCTATGGCTACACCTTC. The rearrangement uses TRBV7-8 and TRBJ1-2, with 10 positions matching TRBD1. The CDR3 length is 17 residues. Losses at the gene ends were 5 bases for V and 4 bases for J; bases not matched to a gene: 13. The germline gives CDR1 SGHVS, CDR2 FQNEAQ.

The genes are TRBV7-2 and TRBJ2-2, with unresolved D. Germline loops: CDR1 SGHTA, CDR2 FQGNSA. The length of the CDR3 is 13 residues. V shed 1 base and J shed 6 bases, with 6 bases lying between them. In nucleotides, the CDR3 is TGTGCCAGCAGCTTAGGGTCGGCCGGGGAGCTGTTTTTT. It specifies CASSLGSAGELFF.

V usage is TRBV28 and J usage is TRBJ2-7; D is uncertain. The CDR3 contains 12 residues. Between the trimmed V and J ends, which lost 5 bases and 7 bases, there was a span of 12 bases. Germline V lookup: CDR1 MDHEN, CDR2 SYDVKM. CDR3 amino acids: CASSPIAGEQYF. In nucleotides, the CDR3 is TGTGCCAGCAGTCCGATCGCCGGGGAGCAGTACTTC.

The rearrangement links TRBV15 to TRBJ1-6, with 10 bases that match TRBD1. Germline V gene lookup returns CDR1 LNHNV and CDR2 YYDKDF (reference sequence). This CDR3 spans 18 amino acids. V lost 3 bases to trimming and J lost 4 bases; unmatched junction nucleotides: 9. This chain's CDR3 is CATSSDRDRGGYNSPLHF. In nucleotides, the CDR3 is TGTGCCACCAGCAGTGACCGGGACAGGGGAGGATATAATTCACCCCTCCACTTT.

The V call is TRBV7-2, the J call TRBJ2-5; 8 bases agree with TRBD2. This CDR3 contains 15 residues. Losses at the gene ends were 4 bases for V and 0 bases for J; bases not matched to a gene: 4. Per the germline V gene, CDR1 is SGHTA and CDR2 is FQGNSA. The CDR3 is CASSSGGWYQETQYF. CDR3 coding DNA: TGTGCCAGCAGCTCGGGGGGGTGGTACCAAGAGACCCAGTACTTC.